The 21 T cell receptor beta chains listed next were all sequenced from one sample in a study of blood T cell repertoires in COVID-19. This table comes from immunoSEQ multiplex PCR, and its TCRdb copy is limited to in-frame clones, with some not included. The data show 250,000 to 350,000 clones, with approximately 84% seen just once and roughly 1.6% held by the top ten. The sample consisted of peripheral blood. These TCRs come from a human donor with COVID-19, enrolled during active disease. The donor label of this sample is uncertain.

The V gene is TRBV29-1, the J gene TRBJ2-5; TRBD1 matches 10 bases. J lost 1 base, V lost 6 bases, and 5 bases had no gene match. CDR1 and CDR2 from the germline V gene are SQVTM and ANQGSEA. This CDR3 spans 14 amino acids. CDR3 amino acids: CSVRDRGSQETQYF. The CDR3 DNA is TGCAGCGTCCGGGACAGGGGAAGCCAAGAGACCCAGTACTTC.

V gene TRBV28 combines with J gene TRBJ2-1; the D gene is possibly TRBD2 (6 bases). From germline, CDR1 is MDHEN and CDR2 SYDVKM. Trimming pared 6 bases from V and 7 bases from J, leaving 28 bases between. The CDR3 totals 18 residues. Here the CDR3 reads CASSPPLGVAELGNEQFF. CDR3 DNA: TGTGCCAGCAGCCCCCCTCTCGGGGTAGCGGAATTGGGGAATGAGCAGTTCTTC.

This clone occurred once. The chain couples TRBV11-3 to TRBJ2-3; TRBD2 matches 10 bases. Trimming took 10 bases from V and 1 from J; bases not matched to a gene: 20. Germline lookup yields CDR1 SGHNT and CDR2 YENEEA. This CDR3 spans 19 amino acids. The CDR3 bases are TGTGCCAACAAACTAAGGTGGCTGCCTAGCGGGAGTTGCACAGATACGCAGTATTTT. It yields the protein CANKLRWLPSGSCTDTQYF.

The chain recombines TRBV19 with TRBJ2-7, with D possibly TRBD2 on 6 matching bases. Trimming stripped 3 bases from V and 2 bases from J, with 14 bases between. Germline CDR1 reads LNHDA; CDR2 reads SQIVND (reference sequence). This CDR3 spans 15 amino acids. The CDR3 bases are TGTGCCAGTAGTATCGGCGGGACGTACGCCTACGAGCAGTACTTC. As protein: CASSIGGTYAYEQYF.

CDR3 nucleotide sequence: TGTGCCGGAGCCGGGACAGCGAACAATCAGCCCCAGCATTTT. This encodes CAGAGTANNQPQHF. V and J are TRBV6-5 and TRBJ1-5; 7 bases match TRBD1. Unmatched junction bases numbered 10, after V lost 11 bases and J lost 3 bases. Per germline, CDR1 MNHEY and CDR2 SVGAGI. This CDR3 has 14 amino acids.

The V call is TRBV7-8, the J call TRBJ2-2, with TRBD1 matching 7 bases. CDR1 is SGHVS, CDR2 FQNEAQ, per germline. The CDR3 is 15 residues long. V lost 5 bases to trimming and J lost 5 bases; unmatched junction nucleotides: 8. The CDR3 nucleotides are TGTGCCAGCAGCCACGGACAGGCGTGGACCGGGGAGCTGTTTTTT. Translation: CASSHGQAWTGELFF.

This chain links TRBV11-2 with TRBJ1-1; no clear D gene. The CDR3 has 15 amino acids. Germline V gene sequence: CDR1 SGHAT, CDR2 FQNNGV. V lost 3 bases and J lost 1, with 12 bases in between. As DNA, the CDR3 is TGTGCCAGCAGCTTCAATCCAGGCCCGAACACTGAAGCTTTCTTT. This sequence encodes CASSFNPGPNTEAFF.

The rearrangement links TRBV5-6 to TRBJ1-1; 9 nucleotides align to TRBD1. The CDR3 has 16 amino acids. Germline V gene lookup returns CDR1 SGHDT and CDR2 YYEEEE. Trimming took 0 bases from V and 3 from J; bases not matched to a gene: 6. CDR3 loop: CASSLDRGRGYTEAFF. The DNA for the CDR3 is TGTGCCAGCAGCTTGGACAGGGGGCGAGGGTACACTGAAGCTTTCTTT.

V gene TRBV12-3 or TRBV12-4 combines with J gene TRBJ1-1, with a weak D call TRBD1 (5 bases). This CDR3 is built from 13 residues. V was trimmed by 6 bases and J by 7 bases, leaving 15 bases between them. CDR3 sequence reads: CASRPAGGGEAFF. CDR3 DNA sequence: TGTGCCAGCAGACCCGCGGGGGGAGGTGAAGCTTTCTTT.

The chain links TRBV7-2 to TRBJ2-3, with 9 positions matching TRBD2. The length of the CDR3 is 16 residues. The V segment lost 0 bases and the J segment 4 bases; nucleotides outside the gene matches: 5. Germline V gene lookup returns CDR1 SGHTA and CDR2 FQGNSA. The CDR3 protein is CASSLALAGASDTQYF. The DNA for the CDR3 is TGTGCCAGCAGCTTAGCCTTAGCGGGAGCATCAGATACGCAGTATTTT.

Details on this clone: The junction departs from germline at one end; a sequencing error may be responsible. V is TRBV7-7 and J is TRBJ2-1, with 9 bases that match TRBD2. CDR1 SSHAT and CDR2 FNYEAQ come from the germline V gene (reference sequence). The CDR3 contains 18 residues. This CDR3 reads CASSLELGGTSRYNEQFF. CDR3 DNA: TGTGCTAGCAGCTTAGAGCTCGGGGGGACTAGCAGATACAATGAGCAGTTCTTC.

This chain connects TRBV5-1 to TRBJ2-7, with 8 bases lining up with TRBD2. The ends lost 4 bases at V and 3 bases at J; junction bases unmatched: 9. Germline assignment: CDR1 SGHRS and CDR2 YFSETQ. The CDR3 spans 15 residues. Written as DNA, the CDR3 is TGCGCCAGCAGCCCCCGAGGTAGCGGGGACTACGAGCAGTACTTC. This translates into CASSPRGSGDYEQYF. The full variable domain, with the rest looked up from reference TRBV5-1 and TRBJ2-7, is KAGVTQTPRYLIKTRGQQVTLSCSPISGHRSVSWYQQTPGQGLQFLFEYFSETQRNKGNFPGRFSGRQFSNSRSEMNVSTLELGDSALYLCASSPRGSGDYEQYFGPGTRLTVT.

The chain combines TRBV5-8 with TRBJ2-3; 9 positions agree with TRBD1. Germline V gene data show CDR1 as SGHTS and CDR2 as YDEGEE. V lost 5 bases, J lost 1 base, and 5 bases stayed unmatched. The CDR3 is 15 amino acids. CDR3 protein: CASSRRTGGTDTQYF. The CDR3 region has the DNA TGTGCCAGCAGTAGGAGGACAGGGGGCACAGATACGCAGTATTTT.

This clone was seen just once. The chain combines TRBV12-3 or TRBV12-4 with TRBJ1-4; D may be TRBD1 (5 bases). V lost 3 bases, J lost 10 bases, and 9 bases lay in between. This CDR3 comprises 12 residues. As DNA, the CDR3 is TGTGCCAGCAGTTTGGGGGGGACAAAACTGTTTTTT. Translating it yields CASSLGGTKLFF.

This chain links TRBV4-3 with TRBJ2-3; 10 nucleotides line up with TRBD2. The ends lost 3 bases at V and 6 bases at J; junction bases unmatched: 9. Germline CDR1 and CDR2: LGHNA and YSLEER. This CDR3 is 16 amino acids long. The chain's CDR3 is CASSQATSGTGDTQYF. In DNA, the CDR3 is TGCGCCAGCAGCCAGGCCACTAGCGGGACGGGGGATACGCAGTATTTT.

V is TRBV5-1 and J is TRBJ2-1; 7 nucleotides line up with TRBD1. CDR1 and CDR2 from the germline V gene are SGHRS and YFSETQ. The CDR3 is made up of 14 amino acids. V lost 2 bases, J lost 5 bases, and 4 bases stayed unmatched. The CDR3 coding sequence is TGCGCCAGCAGCTTAAGGGACAGAGACAATGAGCAGTTCTTC. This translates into CASSLRDRDNEQFF.

CDR3: CASGLLAGESDTQYF. Written as DNA, the CDR3 is TGTGCCAGTGGGCTACTAGCGGGAGAATCTGATACGCAGTATTTT. The rearrangement links TRBV19 to TRBJ2-3, with 11 bases fitting TRBD2. The CDR3 runs to 15 residues. Germline trimming cut 8 bases from V and 6 bases from J; bases unmatched to any gene: 10. The germline gives CDR1 LNHDA, CDR2 SQIVND (reference sequence).

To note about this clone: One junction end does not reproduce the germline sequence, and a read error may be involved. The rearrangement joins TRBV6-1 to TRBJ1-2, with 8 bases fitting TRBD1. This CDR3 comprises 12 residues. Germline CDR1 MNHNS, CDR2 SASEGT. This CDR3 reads CASSEADLGTGF. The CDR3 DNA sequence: TGTGCCAGCAGTGAAGCGGACTTAGGGACAGGCTTC.

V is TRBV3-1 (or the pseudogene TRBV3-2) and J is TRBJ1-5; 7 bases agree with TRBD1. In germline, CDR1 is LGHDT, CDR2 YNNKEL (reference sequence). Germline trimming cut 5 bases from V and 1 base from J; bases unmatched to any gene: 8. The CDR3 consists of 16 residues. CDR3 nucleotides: TGTGCCAGCAGCATTTCGCGACAGGGAAGCAATCAGCCCCAGCATTTT. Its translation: CASSISRQGSNQPQHF.

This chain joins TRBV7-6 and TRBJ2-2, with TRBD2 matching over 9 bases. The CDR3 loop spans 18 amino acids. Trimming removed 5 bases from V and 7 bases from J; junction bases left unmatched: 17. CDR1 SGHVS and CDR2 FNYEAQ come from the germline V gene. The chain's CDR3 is CASSPRTSAIRGRGELFF. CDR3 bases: TGTGCCAGCAGCCCCAGGACTAGCGCTATCAGGGGTCGCGGGGAGCTGTTTTTT.

This chain's CDR3 is CAWGTGDNSPLHF. CDR3 nucleotide sequence: TGTGCCTGGGGGACAGGGGATAATTCACCCCTCCACTTT. This rearrangement joins TRBV30 to TRBJ1-6; 10 bases line up with TRBD1. CDR3 length: 13 residues. The V gene's germline CDR1 is GTSNPN and CDR2 SVGIG (reference sequence). The junction had 0 bases not matched to a gene; V was cut back by 5 bases and J by 5 bases. The whole variable domain, remainder taken from reference TRBV30 and TRBJ1-6, is SQTIHQWPATLVQPVGSPLSLECTVEGTSNPNLYWYRQAAGRGLQLLFYSVGIGQISSEVPQNLSASRPQDRQFILSSKKLLLSDSGFYLCAWGTGDNSPLHFGNGTRLTVT.